This T cell receptor (beta chain) comes out of a study of blood T cell repertoires in COVID-19. Study overall: COVID-19 samples, acute and convalescent, were from the United States, Italy and Spain. PBMCs, B-cell-depleted T cells, or T cells were the source of the cDNA or gDNA that made up the material.

How the authors handled the data: Amplification with reference gene primers provided the estimates of nucleated cell counts. Repertoires were generated with immunoSEQ multiplex PCR, while TCRdb's copy carries only in-frame clones and drops some. V and J calls and clone size are copied from that table; D and trimming were computed from the DNA. The repertoire holds 130,000 to 150,000 clones, with roughly 89% as singletons. Germline CDR1 reads SGHVS; CDR2 reads FNYEAQ. The CDR3 runs to 15 residues. The V gene end was trimmed by 4 bases and the J gene end by 4 bases; junction bases not matched to a gene: 5. There are a few counts of this clone.

V usage is TRBV7-6 and J usage is TRBJ1-4; the match to TRBD1 covers 8 bases. This receptor was taken from a woman aged 50 to 65 with acute or convalescent COVID-19. The sample was peripheral blood. CDR3 DNA: TGTGCCAGCAGCTCCTACAGGGGGAGTAATGAAAAACTGTTTTTT. Translated, it gives CASSSYRGSNEKLFF.